These T cell receptor beta chains were read from a single sample in a study of vaccination and CD4 T cells after COVID-19. TCRdb recomputed calls from the PCR reads with MiXCR, one row per CDR3 protein. The data hold roughly 7,000 distinct CDR3 sequences, with about 66% observed a single time. For these receptors, no antigen is known. The specimen sequenced was CD4+ T cells from blood, cultured in vitro. The receptor source for this set is a human donor who had recovered from COVID-19. The CDR3 runs from the conserved cysteine through the conserved F or W. A D gene is named only where the DNA matches it firmly. Only part of the rows carry a size: once, few, many, or a class if the clone is expanded.

v_call,j_call,clone_size,d_call,cdr3_length,cdr3_nt,cdr3_aa
TRBV20-1,TRBJ1-2,.,.,13,TGCAGTGCTAGGAGCTTCAGGGAGGGCGGCTACACCTTC,CSARSFREGGYTF
TRBV7-2,TRBJ1-1,few,.,16,TGTGCCAGCAGCTTAGCACCAGGGTCGATGAACACTGAAGCTTTCTTT,CASSLAPGSMNTEAFF
TRBV6-1,TRBJ1-5,.,TRBD1,13,TGTGCCAGCAGGGACAGGGGCACTCAGCCCCAGCATTTT,CASRDRGTQPQHF
TRBV6-1,TRBJ1-6,few,TRBD1,13,TGTGCCAGCAGAGACAGGGAGGGTTCACCCCTCCACTTT,CASRDREGSPLHF
TRBV7-7,TRBJ2-7,.,TRBD1,15,TGTGCTAGCAGCTTAGGACCCGGGACAGTCTACGAGCAGTACTTC,CASSLGPGTVYEQYF
TRBV2,TRBJ1-1,.,.,11,TGTGCCAGCAGTGAGCGCACTGAAGCTTTCTTT,CASSERTEAFF
TRBV7-2,TRBJ2-7,.,TRBD2,16,TGTGCCAGCAGCCCTACTAGCGGGGGGGCTCTGTACGAGCAGTACTTC,CASSPTSGGALYEQYF
TRBV5-4,TRBJ2-5,once,TRBD2,15,TGTGCCAGCAGCTTGGGGACTAGCGGGGGTGTGACCCAGTACTTC,CASSLGTSGGVTQYF
TRBV20-1,TRBJ2-3,once,.,15,TGCAGTGCTAGAGATCGAGGCGGGATGACAGATACGCAGTATTTT,CSARDRGGMTDTQYF
TRBV18,TRBJ2-5,few,.,12,TGTGCCAGCTCACCCGGAGCGGAGACCCAGTACTTC,CASSPGAETQYF
TRBV11-3,TRBJ2-3,.,.,15,TGTGCCAGCAGCAGGGGGGGGGTATCCACAGATACGCAGTATTTT,CASSRGGVSTDTQYF
TRBV2,TRBJ1-6,.,.,14,TGTGCCTCGAAAAGCCGGTCAGGCAATTCACCCCTCCACTTT,CASKSRSGNSPLHF
TRBV7-2,TRBJ2-3,.,TRBD2,16,TGTGCCAGCACCCCCGAGCCGCGGGGGGGCCGAGGTACGCAGTATTTT,CASTPEPRGGRGTQYF
TRBV7-3,TRBJ1-5,.,TRBD1,13,TGTGCCAGCATAGGGACAGCCAATCAGCCCCAGCATTTT,CASIGTANQPQHF
TRBV4-1,TRBJ1-1,.,.,17,TGCGCCAGCGCCATAACAGGTTACCGAGAGGAAAGCACTGAAGCTTTCTTT,CASAITGYREESTEAFF
TRBV7-6,TRBJ2-7,.,TRBD2,15,TGTGCCAGCAGCTTAGCCGGGACTAGCTCGGGCGAGCAGTACTTC,CASSLAGTSSGEQYF
TRBV7-3,TRBJ1-1,.,.,13,TGTGCCAGCAGCCCTACATCGAACACTGAAGCTTTCTTT,CASSPTSNTEAFF
TRBV20-1,TRBJ2-5,once,TRBD2,17,TGCAGTGCTAGAGGGGTTTTTAGCGGGGGGAGAGGAGAGACCCAGTACTTC,CSARGVFSGGRGETQYF
TRBV9,TRBJ2-7,.,.,14,TGTGCCAGCAGCGACGATCTTGGGTCCTACGAGCAGTACTTC,CASSDDLGSYEQYF
TRBV20-1,TRBJ1-2,.,.,13,TGCAGTGCAATCAGACAGGTCCTCTATGGCTACACCTTC,CSAIRQVLYGYTF
TRBV7-6,TRBJ2-7,.,.,14,TGTGCCAGCAGCTTAAGGGTTAGCTCCTACGAGCAGTACTTC,CASSLRVSSYEQYF
TRBV5-1,TRBJ1-6,.,TRBD1,18,TGCGCCAGCAGCTCCTGGACAGGCCTCTGGGATGATAATTCACCCCTCCACTTT,CASSSWTGLWDDNSPLHF
TRBV6-1,TRBJ2-5,.,TRBD2,16,TGTGCCAGCAGTGAAGTGCGCCCTCGACTAGCAAAGACCCAGTACTTC,CASSEVRPRLAKTQYF
TRBV6-5,TRBJ2-3,.,.,14,TGTGCCAGCAGTTCGGTGACCCTCACAGATACGCAGTATTTT,CASSSVTLTDTQYF
TRBV6-1,TRBJ2-2,.,TRBD2,14,TGTGCCAGCACGACTAGCGGAGACACCGGGGAGCTGTTTTTT,CASTTSGDTGELFF
TRBV24-1,TRBJ1-6,.,.,10,TGTGCCACCTACGGTTCACCCCTCCACTTT,CATYGSPLHF
TRBV7-3,TRBJ2-5,.,.,13,TGTGCCAGCAGCTACGGACAATCGGAGACCCAGTACTTC,CASSYGQSETQYF
TRBV7-9,TRBJ1-2,.,.,13,TGTGCCAGCAGCTTAGCGATGGGGGATGGCTACACCTTC,CASSLAMGDGYTF
TRBV11-3,TRBJ2-3,.,.,18,TGTGCCAGCAGCTTAGTAGGGTGGTATCGGGGGAGAACAGATACGCAGTATTTT,CASSLVGWYRGRTDTQYF
TRBV6-1,TRBJ1-1,.,.,13,TGTGCCAGCAGTAACGTCCTGAACACTGAAGCTTTCTTT,CASSNVLNTEAFF
TRBV2,TRBJ2-1,.,TRBD2,13,TGTGCCAGCAGTGCGGGAGGGCAGGTTGAGCAGTTCTTC,CASSAGGQVEQFF
TRBV27,TRBJ1-2,few,TRBD1,15,TGTGCCAGCAGTTCTAATCGACAGGGAATCTCTGGCTACACCTTC,CASSSNRQGISGYTF
TRBV15,TRBJ2-7,few,.,16,TGTGCCACCAGCAGAGATAGGGTACTCGAAAGGGGCGAGCAGTACTTC,CATSRDRVLERGEQYF
TRBV20-1,TRBJ2-3,.,TRBD2,15,TGCAGTGCCACAAGACTAGCGACTAGCACAGATACGCAGTATTTT,CSATRLATSTDTQYF
TRBV7-3,TRBJ1-1,.,.,14,TGTGCCAGCAGCTTATTAGGTGCTAATGACCCTCCTTTCTTT,CASSLLGANDPPFF
TRBV7-2,TRBJ2-1,medium-sized,TRBD2,16,TGTGCCAGCAGCTTAGTCCAGGGAGGGTCCTACAATGAGCAGTTCTTC,CASSLVQGGSYNEQFF
TRBV15,TRBJ1-1,.,.,15,TGTGCCACCAGCAGAGATCTCCCTGGCCTCGGGGAAGCTTTCTTT,CATSRDLPGLGEAFF
TRBV7-2,TRBJ1-3,.,TRBD1,16,TGTGCCAGCAGCCCCCGGGGGACAGGGGTCGGAAACACCATATATTTT,CASSPRGTGVGNTIYF
TRBV2,TRBJ1-5,.,.,16,TGTGCCAGCAGTGGAAAAGTTCCAGGGAGCAATCAGCCCCAGCATTTT,CASSGKVPGSNQPQHF
TRBV5-4,TRBJ1-2,.,.,15,TGTGCCAGCAGCTTGGATGGGGGGCCCTCGTATGGCTACACCTTC,CASSLDGGPSYGYTF
TRBV6-1,TRBJ1-6,large,.,14,TGTGCCAGCAACTCCATAGGACAGCTTTCACCCCTCCACTTT,CASNSIGQLSPLHF
TRBV7-9,TRBJ2-7,.,TRBD2,15,TGTGCCAGCAGCTTGACTAGCGGGGGGGCCTACGAGCAGTACTTC,CASSLTSGGAYEQYF